What follows are 10 T cell receptor beta chains derived from one specimen sequenced in a study of T cells after yellow fever vaccination (dated by TCRdb to about 2019). The treatment or condition label, as the study defines it: live attenuated yellow fever vaccine strain. Libraries were prepared through 5' RACE. Sequencing used an Illumina HiSeq 2500. Using fastp at Q25 and MiXCR, TCRdb reprocessed the public reads and kept productive beta chains. Merged by CDR3 protein, the rows form single entries marked with the most common genes and DNA. This sample gives around 230,000 distinct CDR3 sequences in total; roughly 6.8% of them show up just once. About 1% of the sample is held by the ten biggest clonotypes. Specimen: CD4+ T cells sorted from PBMCs, collected on the day of the yellow fever booster vaccination. These receptors were collected from a man aged 25 to 45 who received the YFV17D yellow fever vaccine.

This clonotype was recorded many times. V gene TRBV27 combines with J gene TRBJ2-3, with D possibly matching TRBD2 (5 bases). The CDR3 has 15 amino acids. In germline, CDR1 is MNHEY, CDR2 SMNVEV (reference sequence). The ends were cut back, 4 bases at V and 4 bases at J, with 15 bases in the middle. The CDR3 here is CASSYAGPRADTQYF. The CDR3, as DNA: TGTGCCAGCAGTTATGCGGGCCCGAGGGCAGATACGCAGTATTTT.

This clonotype was picked up many times. The chain has TRBV12-3 or TRBV12-4 and TRBJ2-3; D unresolved. V shed 1 base and J shed 9 bases, with 8 bases lying between them. The length of the CDR3 is 12 residues. The CDR3 protein is CASSLEALTQYF. The DNA of the CDR3 is TGTGCCAGCAGTTTAGAGGCTTTAACGCAGTATTTT.

V and J are TRBV15 and TRBJ2-7; D may match TRBD1 or TRBD2 (6 bases each). Trimming pared 2 bases from V and 4 bases from J, leaving 12 bases between. In germline, CDR1 is LNHNV, CDR2 YYDKDF (reference sequence). The CDR3 runs 14 residues. The CDR3 DNA reads TGTGCCACCAGCAGACGACAGGCGGGGTACGAGCAGTACTTC. This translates into CATSRRQAGYEQYF. Complete variable domain (other parts from reference TRBV15 and TRBJ2-7): DAMVIQNPRYQVTQFGKPVTLSCSQTLNHNVMYWYQQKSSQAPKLLFHYYDKDFNNEADTPDNFQSRRPNTSFCFLDIRSPGLGDTAMYLCATSRRQAGYEQYFGPGTRLTVT.

V and J are TRBV6-1 and TRBJ2-5, with 8 bases matching TRBD2. CDR3 length equals 15 residues. Germline lookup yields CDR1 MNHNS and CDR2 SASEGT. V lost 6 bases and J lost 5; bases outside the gene matches: 11. CDR3 region: CASRLNSGSWETQYF. As DNA, the CDR3 is TGTGCCAGCAGACTCAACAGCGGGAGCTGGGAGACCCAGTACTTC.

This clonotype was recorded at least ten times. The chain joins TRBV7-2 to TRBJ1-4; a possible D gene is TRBD1 (5 bases). The CDR3 is 15 residues long. Germline lookup yields CDR1 SGHTA and CDR2 FQGNSA. V dropped 5 bases and J dropped 7 bases, with 17 bases sitting between them. The CDR3 DNA is TGTGCCAGCAGCCCACCTTCGGGGGGGGTTGAAAAACTGTTTTTT. It yields the protein CASSPPSGGVEKLFF.

The V and J genes are TRBV7-2 and TRBJ2-2; D remains ambiguous. The V gene's germline CDR1 is SGHTA and CDR2 FQGNSA. V was shortened by 1 base and J by 9 bases, with 12 bases between the two germline ends. The CDR3 is 14 residues long. The CDR3 reads CASSLDRGDRELFF. Written as DNA, the CDR3 is TGTGCCAGCAGCTTAGATAGAGGAGACAGGGAGCTGTTTTTT. Full variable domain (remainder filled in from reference TRBV7-2 and TRBJ2-2): GAGVSQSPSNKVTEKGKDVELRCDPISGHTALYWYRQSLGQGLEFLIYFQGNSAPDKSGLPSDRFSAERTGGSVSTLTIQRTQQEDSAVYLCASSLDRGDRELFFGEGSRLTVL.

The chain carries TRBV7-9 and TRBJ2-3, with a tentative D call TRBD2 (5 bases). The V end was cut by 1 base, the J end by 3 bases, with 8 bases between. This CDR3 has 14 amino acids. Germline CDR1 is SEHNR and CDR2 is FQNEAQ (reference sequence). The CDR3 nucleotides read TGTGCCAGCAGCTTAGGGTGGGAGACAGATACGCAGTATTTT. Translated: CASSLGWETDTQYF.

The chain couples TRBV27 to TRBJ2-2; D ambiguous. From germline, CDR1 is MNHEY and CDR2 SMNVEV (reference sequence). This CDR3 has 12 residues. V was clipped by 6 bases and J by 7 bases, with 9 bases between them. The CDR3 sequence is CASSIRGGELFF. Written as DNA, the CDR3 is TGTGCCAGCAGCATCCGAGGCGGGGAGCTGTTTTTT.

This clonotype appeared many times. The chain recombines TRBV18 with TRBJ2-1, with 9 bases aligning to TRBD1. CDR3 length equals 13 residues. The V gene end was trimmed by 4 bases and the J gene end by 7 bases; junction bases not matched to a gene: 2. CDR1 KGHSH and CDR2 LQKENI come from the germline V gene. The CDR3 DNA follows: TGTGCCAGCTCACGGGACAGGGTGAATGAGCAGTTCTTC. It encodes CASSRDRVNEQFF.

The CDR3 spells CASSQDSGRFRKLFF. CDR3 nucleotide sequence: TGTGCCAGCAGCCAAGATTCAGGGAGGTTCCGAAAACTGTTTTTT. The V gene is TRBV14, the J gene TRBJ1-4, with D tentatively TRBD1 (5 bases). V gave up 0 bases and J gave up 10 bases, with 15 bases separating them. The CDR3 loop spans 15 amino acids. Germline values: CDR1 SGHDN, CDR2 FVKESK.